This T cell receptor beta chain was identified in a study of cytomegalovirus exposure and HLA in healthy donors. Donors likely had unrecorded immune exposures despite being nominally healthy when sampled. This clone has only one observation. Its antigen remains unknown. Researchers ran the PCR with 60 Vbeta and 13 Jbeta primers. Original handling: A later analysis counted around 80 million unique TCR beta chains, around 10 million shared. Libraries were prepared by immunoSEQ multiplex PCR; TCRdb keeps only in-frame clonotypes and omits some of them. From that table come the V and J calls and clone size; the DNA was used to work out D and trimming. This table holds about 120,000 clones, 65% to 80% found once. Study results and limitations: In vitro work confirmed that three CMV-associated chains recognize CMV antigens. The classifier, whose performance was assessed in both the original and validation cohorts, reportedly diagnosed cytomegalovirus status with high specificity and sensitivity.

Germline V gene sequence: CDR1 SGDLS, CDR2 YYNGEE. The ends lost 0 bases at V and 1 base at J; junction bases unmatched: 3. The CDR3 loop spans 16 amino acids. The clonotype was recovered from a middle-aged woman in good health and CMV-seropositive. Material for sequencing was PBMCs. V gene TRBV9 combines with J gene TRBJ1-2; 10 nucleotides agree with TRBD1. CDR3 region: CASSVEGDRGNYGYTF. For the CDR3, the DNA is TGTGCCAGCAGCGTAGAGGGGGACAGGGGTAACTATGGCTACACCTTC.